This TCR beta chain derives from a study of identical twins. Study findings and constraints: Invariant cells of the MAIT and iNKT types might have partly distorted the zero-insertion analyses.

The CDR3 loop spans 13 amino acids. V shed 3 bases and J shed 9 bases, with 13 bases lying between them. Germline assignment: CDR1 SGHRS and CDR2 YFSETQ. A universal primer binding site was introduced by template switching. The final cDNA contained unique molecular identifiers. MiXCR, run by TCRdb on the 5' RACE reads, gives a single entry per CDR3 protein. The table records more than 200,000 distinct CDR3 sequences, about 14% of them present only once. This clonotype was observed many times. What it binds is unknown. Sequencing was done on a sample of memory (CD45RO+) T cells sorted from blood. The V and J genes are TRBV5-1 and TRBJ2-4; D is tentatively TRBD1 or TRBD2 (5 bases each). This clonotype was obtained from a woman aged 18-35 years in good health. The CDR3 coding sequence is TGCGCCAGCAGCTCCCCCGGGGCGGGCATTCAGTACTTC. This sequence encodes CASSSPGAGIQYF.